The clone carrying this T cell receptor (beta chain) showed up just a few times. The entry originates in a study of T cell changes during pregnancy in multiple sclerosis. The assay was immunoSEQ multiplex PCR, and TCRdb's table has in-frame clones only and misses some. Among 47,000 or so clones listed, 90% were seen once. Trimming shortened V by 1 base and J by 7 bases, and 8 bases separated the two germline ends. The CDR3 contains 14 residues. From germline, CDR1 is SEHNR and CDR2 FQNEAQ (reference sequence). The sample consisted of peripheral blood, taken after pregnancy. The source of this sequence is a female donor in good health, enrolled as a control in a pregnancy study. This rearrangement joins TRBV7-9 to TRBJ1-6; D not resolved. This CDR3 is CASSLERENSPLHF. CDR3 bases: TGTGCCAGCAGCTTAGAACGGGAGAATTCACCCCTCCACTTT.